This TCR beta chain came from a study of shared clonotypes between healthy human individuals. Libraries were prepared by immunoSEQ multiplex PCR; TCRdb keeps only in-frame clonotypes and omits some of them. The sample has around 1.6 million clones, about 98% seen once. The ends were cut back, 1 base at V and 4 bases at J, with 18 bases in the middle. The CDR3 consists of 17 residues. Germline values: CDR1 LNHNV, CDR2 YYDKDF (reference sequence). The clonotype was recovered from a man younger than 40 in good health. The genes are TRBV15 and TRBJ2-3; tentative D call: TRBD2 (5 bases). The sample was naive CD4+ T cells sorted from blood. Subset: CD45RA+ positively selected. The CDR3 region has the DNA TGTGCCACCAGCAGAGGGGTTACTAGTCTGTCTGCAGATACGCAGTATTTT. It codes for CATSRGVTSLSADTQYF. Full variable domain (missing parts from reference TRBV15 and TRBJ2-3): DAMVIQNPRYQVTQFGKPVTLSCSQTLNHNVMYWYQQKSSQAPKLLFHYYDKDFNNEADTPDNFQSRRPNTSFCFLDIRSPGLGDTAMYLCATSRGVTSLSADTQYFGPGTRLTVL.